This TCR beta chain appears in the sequencing data of a study of blood T cell repertoires in COVID-19. Germline V gives CDR1 LNHDA, CDR2 SQIVND (reference sequence). The V and J ends lost 3 bases and 6 bases respectively, with 15 bases between them. This CDR3 is built from 15 residues. Measured with immunoSEQ multiplex PCR; TCRdb has only the in-frame clones, and not every one. The sample yields some 300,000 clones, roughly nine tenths seen once. This TCR came from a woman aged 40 to 50 who had recovered from COVID-19. The chain has TRBV19 and TRBJ1-5; a weak D match, TRBD1 (5 bases). Sequenced material: PBMCs or T cells enriched from blood (not recorded which). The CDR3 DNA reads as TGTGCCAGTAGTATGGGCAGGGCTCCGAGTCAGCCCCAGCATTTT. Protein: CASSMGRAPSQPQHF.